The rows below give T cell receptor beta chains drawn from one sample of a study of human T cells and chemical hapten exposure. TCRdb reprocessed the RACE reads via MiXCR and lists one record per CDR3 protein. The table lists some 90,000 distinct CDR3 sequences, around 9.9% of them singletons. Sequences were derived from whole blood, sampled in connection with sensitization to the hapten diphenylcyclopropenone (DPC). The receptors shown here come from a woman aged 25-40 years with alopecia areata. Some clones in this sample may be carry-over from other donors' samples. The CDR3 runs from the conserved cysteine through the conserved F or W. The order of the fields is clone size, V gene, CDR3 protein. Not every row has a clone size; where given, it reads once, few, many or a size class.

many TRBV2 CASSEAGRGNQPQHF
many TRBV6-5 CASSYRDDGNQPQHF
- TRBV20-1 CSAPRLAGGLETQYF
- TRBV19 CASSTATGSSGNTIYF
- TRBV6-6 CASSYTAGEGTEAFF
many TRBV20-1 CSASDIMNQPQHF
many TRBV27 CASSLFGTGQNSPLHF
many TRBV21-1 CASSTPRQGRAILYGNQPQHF
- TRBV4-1 CASTGLAGDYNEQFF
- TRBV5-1 CASSPGQSYNEQFF
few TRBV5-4 CASSLSSGSQETQYF
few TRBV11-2 CASSFTDRHTEAFF
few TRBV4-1 CASSQSGQGANTGELFF
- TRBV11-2 CASIGTSGDDTDTQYF
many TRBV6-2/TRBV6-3 CASSPWTSDDPNTGELFF
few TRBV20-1 CSAPGAGGRDEQFF
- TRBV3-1 CASSQGFGNQPQHF